These 26 T cell receptor beta chains came from one sample sequenced in a study of blood T cell repertoires in COVID-19. Clones were read by immunoSEQ multiplex PCR, and TCRdb kept only the in-frame ones, dropping some. This sample has about 120,000 clones, with more than 75% found just once. Sequences were obtained from peripheral blood. These receptors originate from a woman aged 45-60 years with acute or convalescent COVID-19.

V usage is TRBV3-1 (or the pseudogene TRBV3-2) and J usage is TRBJ2-1; 14 bases are shared with TRBD2. The length of the CDR3 is 14 residues. Germline values: CDR1 LGHDT, CDR2 YNNKEL (reference sequence). V gave up 4 bases and J gave up 10 bases; unmatched junction bases: 3. The CDR3 loop is CASSPGLAGVEQFF. In DNA, the CDR3 is TGTGCCAGCAGCCCGGGACTAGCGGGAGTGGAGCAGTTCTTC.

The rearrangement uses TRBV30 and TRBJ2-7; D is unresolved. CDR1 and CDR2 from the germline V gene are GTSNPN and SVGIG (reference sequence). Trimming left V 3 bases short and J 0 bases short, with 12 bases between. This CDR3 region has 14 residues. The CDR3 is CAWRPPVHSYEQYF. The CDR3 region has the DNA TGTGCCTGGAGGCCGCCGGTCCACTCCTACGAGCAGTACTTC.

This chain joins TRBV27 and TRBJ2-7; the match to TRBD2 covers 8 bases. This CDR3 comprises 14 residues. J lost 0 bases, V lost 5 bases, and 3 bases had no gene match. CDR1 and CDR2 (germline): MNHEY, SMNVEV (reference sequence). CDR3 protein: CASSPLAASYEQYF. CDR3 in DNA: TGTGCCAGCAGTCCACTAGCGGCCTCCTACGAGCAGTACTTC.

The chain has TRBV6-5 and TRBJ1-2; 8 bases match TRBD1. The CDR3 has 13 amino acids. The ends lost 9 bases at V and 6 bases at J; junction bases unmatched: 9. Germline-derived CDR1 and CDR2 are MNHEY and SVGAGI. The CDR3 nucleotides are TGTGCCAGTGGGGACAGGTGGCCTGATGGCTACACCTTC. Translated, it gives CASGDRWPDGYTF.

The chain recombines TRBV7-2 with TRBJ1-6, with D possibly being TRBD1 (5 bases). Per the germline V gene, CDR1 is SGHTA and CDR2 is FQGNSA. V lost 2 bases and J 6 bases, leaving 11 bases between the germline ends. The CDR3 extends over 15 amino acids. CDR3 bases: TGTGCCAGCAGCTTAAGGCAGGGAAGTAATTCACCCCTCCACTTT. Translation: CASSLRQGSNSPLHF.

This clone was observed a single time. The chain joins TRBV30 to TRBJ2-7, with D perhaps TRBD2 (5 bases). CDR3 length: 14 amino acids. The V gene lost 0 bases and the J gene lost 6 bases, with 15 bases spanning the gap. The germline CDR1 and CDR2 sequences are GTSNPN and SVGIG (reference sequence). Here the CDR3 DNA reads TGTGCCTGGAGTGTACAAGGGCTGGAGGCCGAGCAGTACTTC. Protein sequence: CAWSVQGLEAEQYF.

The V gene is TRBV2, the J gene TRBJ2-7; 9 bases map to TRBD2. Germline assignment: CDR1 SNHLY and CDR2 FYNNEI. The CDR3 runs to 14 residues. V shed 5 bases and J 2 bases; nucleotides not matched to a gene: 4. The CDR3 sequence is CASSWASGTYEQYF. For the CDR3, the DNA is TGTGCCAGCAGTTGGGCTAGCGGGACCTACGAGCAGTACTTC. The entire variable domain, with the rest obtained from reference TRBV2 and TRBJ2-7, is as follows: EPEVTQTPSHQVTQMGQEVILRCVPISNHLYFYWYRQILGQKVEFLVSFYNNEISEKSEIFDDQFSVERPDGSNFTLKIRSTKLEDSAMYFCASSWASGTYEQYFGPGTRLTVT.

This chain uses TRBV9 with TRBJ1-3; TRBD1 matches 9 bases. Trimming removed 3 bases from V and 0 bases from J; junction bases left unmatched: 1. This CDR3 is 15 amino acids long. Germline V CDR1 and CDR2: SGDLS, YYNGEE. CDR3: CASSEDRGSGNTIYF. CDR3 nucleotide sequence: TGTGCCAGCAGCGAGGACAGGGGCTCTGGAAACACCATATATTTT. Together with reference TRBV9 and TRBJ1-3, the CDR3 gives the full variable domain: DSGVTQTPKHLITATGQRVTLRCSPRSGDLSVYWYQQSLDQGLQFLIQYYNGEERAKGNILERFSAQQFPDLHSELNLSSLELGDSALYFCASSEDRGSGNTIYFGEGSWLTVV.

This clone was seen once. V gene TRBV10-1 combines with J gene TRBJ1-1; 9 nucleotides agree with TRBD1. CDR1 and CDR2 from the germline V gene are WNHNN and SYGVQD (reference sequence). CDR3 size: 15 residues. V was clipped by 2 bases and J by 5 bases; unmatched bases: 6. This CDR3 reads CASSEAQGARTEAFF. CDR3 coding DNA: TGCGCCAGCAGTGAGGCACAGGGGGCAAGGACTGAAGCTTTCTTT.

This rearrangement joins TRBV7-2 to TRBJ2-3; D perhaps matches TRBD2 (6 bases). Germline V CDR1 and CDR2: SGHTA, FQGNSA. This CDR3 region has 15 residues. The V end was cut by 1 base, the J end by 1 base, with 9 bases between. CDR3: CASSLGRDRTDTQYF. CDR3 nucleotide sequence: TGTGCCAGCAGCTTAGGGCGGGACCGCACAGATACGCAGTATTTT.

V usage is TRBV5-4 and J usage is TRBJ2-5; TRBD2 might be the D (5 bases). This CDR3 has 14 amino acids. Trimming stripped 0 bases from V and 2 bases from J, with 8 bases between. Germline lookup yields CDR1 SGHNT and CDR2 YYREEE (reference sequence). CDR3: CASSLGQRQETQYF. CDR3 nucleotides: TGTGCCAGCAGCTTGGGCCAGCGGCAAGAGACCCAGTACTTC.

This clone came up once. The J gene is TRBJ2-5, the V gene TRBV20-1, with D tentatively TRBD2 (5 bases). Trimming took 3 bases from V and 5 from J, leaving 7 bases between them. The CDR3 sequence is 11 residues long. Germline V gene lookup returns CDR1 DFQATT and CDR2 SNEGSKA (reference sequence). The CDR3 is CSARLAETQYF. In nucleotides, the CDR3 is TGCAGTGCTAGGTTAGCGGAGACCCAGTACTTC.

This clone was observed a few times. The chain recombines TRBV19 with TRBJ1-2, with D uncertain. The CDR3 has 11 residues. The V and J ends lost 10 bases and 7 bases respectively, with 13 bases between them. CDR1 and CDR2 (germline): LNHDA, SQIVND (reference sequence). The CDR3 sequence is CATILSGGYTF. Written as DNA, the CDR3 is TGTGCCACCATTCTCTCGGGTGGCTACACCTTC.

This chain uses TRBV5-1 with TRBJ1-2; 7 nucleotides line up with TRBD1. Trimming cost V 0 bases and J 7 bases; bases outside gene matches: 3. The germline CDR1 and CDR2 sequences are SGHRS and YFSETQ. The CDR3 sequence is 13 residues long. CDR3 bases: TGCGCCAGCAGCTTGGAGGGGGCGGTTGGCTACACCTTC. This translates into CASSLEGAVGYTF.

In this sample, this clone turned up once. CDR3 residues: CASSTGQANEKLFF. The DNA of the CDR3 is TGTGCCAGTAGTACGGGACAGGCTAATGAAAAACTGTTTTTT. The chain employs TRBV19 and TRBJ1-4; 8 nucleotides agree with TRBD1. This CDR3 is 14 amino acids long. V trimming: 4 bases; J trimming: 3 bases; junction bases outside the gene matches: 1. Germline V gene data show CDR1 as LNHDA and CDR2 as SQIVND (reference sequence). Filled out from reference TRBV19 and TRBJ1-4, the complete variable domain reads DGGITQSPKYLFRKEGQNVTLSCEQNLNHDAMYWYRQDPGQGLRLIYYSQIVNDFQKGDIAEGYSVSREKKESFPLTVTSAQKNPTAFYLCASSTGQANEKLFFGSGTQLSVL.

The rearrangement joins TRBV6-6 to TRBJ1-4, with D possibly being TRBD1 (6 bases). This CDR3 has 15 residues. Germline-derived CDR1 and CDR2 are MNHNY and SVGAGI (reference sequence). The V end lost 1 base, the J end lost 8 bases, and 14 bases lay between the germline ends. CDR3 bases: TGTGCCAGCAGTTACTGGAACAGGGTAAACGAAAAACTGTTTTTT. Its protein is CASSYWNRVNEKLFF.

The rearrangement uses TRBV7-8 and TRBJ2-7; D unresolved. The germline CDR1 and CDR2 sequences are SGHVS and FQNEAQ. V lost 1 base and J lost 4, with 11 bases in between. The CDR3 covers 14 residues. CDR3 amino acids: CASSLVAPSYEQYF. The DNA of the CDR3 is TGTGCCAGCAGCTTAGTAGCCCCCTCGTACGAGCAGTACTTC.

The rearrangement links TRBV3-1 (or the pseudogene TRBV3-2) to TRBJ2-3; 12 bases are a match to TRBD1. Germline CDR1 is LGHDT and CDR2 is YNNKEL (reference sequence). The CDR3 sequence is 16 residues long. V trimming: 3 bases; J trimming: 4 bases; junction bases outside the gene matches: 5. The CDR3 loop is CASSHGTGGLADTQYF. The DNA of the CDR3 is TGTGCCAGCAGCCACGGGACAGGGGGCTTAGCAGATACGCAGTATTTT.

The chain joins TRBV5-1 to TRBJ1-4, with TRBD1 as a possible D gene (6 bases). V dropped 0 bases and J dropped 8 bases, with 14 bases sitting between them. This CDR3 is built from 15 residues. The germline CDR1 and CDR2 sequences are SGHRS and YFSETQ. The CDR3 coding sequence is TGCGCCAGCAGCTTGGGTATGGGGGCAAAGGAAAAACTGTTTTTT. Residues: CASSLGMGAKEKLFF.

The chain has TRBV19 and TRBJ2-1, with D possibly TRBD1 on 5 matching bases. The CDR3 sequence is 14 residues long. V was shortened by 3 bases and J by 4 bases, with 10 bases between the two germline ends. Germline CDR1 reads LNHDA; CDR2 reads SQIVND (reference sequence). The CDR3 loop is CASSIPGSYNEQFF. As DNA, the CDR3 is TGTGCCAGTAGTATCCCAGGGTCGTACAATGAGCAGTTCTTC.

The chain has TRBV12-3 or TRBV12-4 and TRBJ1-1; D might be TRBD1 (5 bases). The CDR3 has 13 amino acids. Trimming shortened V by 4 bases and J by 1 base, and 7 bases separated the two germline ends. The CDR3 spells CASSSDTNTEAFF. CDR3 in DNA: TGTGCCAGCAGTTCGGACACGAACACTGAAGCTTTCTTT.

In its sample, this clone was seen once. This sequence joins TRBV6-2 or TRBV6-3 and TRBJ1-5; no clear D gene. The germline V gene encodes CDR1 MNHEY and CDR2 SVGEGT. The length of the CDR3 is 14 residues. The V end lost 0 bases, the J end lost 5 bases, and 8 bases lay between the germline ends. CDR3 sequence reads: CASSYSQSDQPQHF. CDR3 coding DNA: TGTGCCAGCAGTTACTCTCAATCGGATCAGCCCCAGCATTTT.

The gene calls are TRBV24-1 and TRBJ2-1; the D gene is possibly TRBD2 (6 bases). Trimming stripped 4 bases from V and 5 bases from J, with 14 bases between. CDR1 is KGHDR, CDR2 SFDVKD, per germline. This CDR3 contains 15 residues. The CDR3 here is CATSDPGTGDNEQFF. The CDR3 nucleotides read TGTGCCACCAGTGACCCCGGGACTGGAGACAATGAGCAGTTCTTC.

The V call is TRBV25-1, the J call TRBJ2-2; D possibly corresponds to TRBD1 (6 bases). Trimming removed 3 bases at V and 3 bases at J, with 14 bases between. Germline assignment: CDR1 MGHDK and CDR2 SYGVNS. This CDR3 spans 16 amino acids. The DNA of the CDR3 is TGTGCCAGCAGTGACACAGGGATGGGTGACACCGGGGAGCTGTTTTTT. Its translation is CASSDTGMGDTGELFF.

The CDR3: CASSSTSGPSYEQYF. The CDR3 DNA is TGTGCCAGCAGCTCGACTAGCGGTCCATCCTACGAGCAGTACTTC. This chain links TRBV7-2 with TRBJ2-7; 9 nucleotides agree with TRBD2. V trimming: 4 bases; J trimming: 1 base; junction bases outside the gene matches: 5. The germline V gene encodes CDR1 SGHTA and CDR2 FQGNSA. CDR3 length: 15 residues.

V gene TRBV30 combines with J gene TRBJ2-7, with a weak D call TRBD2 (5 bases). The V gene lost 0 bases and the J gene lost 7 bases, with 19 bases spanning the gap. The CDR3 runs 15 residues. Germline V lookup: CDR1 GTSNPN, CDR2 SVGIG (reference sequence). In nucleotides, the CDR3 is TGTGCCTGGAGTGTACGGGCGGGCAAGTTTGGGGAGCAGTACTTC. This encodes CAWSVRAGKFGEQYF.